This T cell receptor beta chain was identified in a study of tumor and adjacent non-tumor tissue in lung cancer. As for the study in general: The patients, around 10 men and roughly 5 women, were roughly 30 to 80 with stage I to III disease.

Overall study findings and caveats: Compared with tumor, normal lung showed significantly lower TCR diversity.

This clonotype is deemed medium-sized. No antigen is known for it. This sample's RNA came from whole unsorted tissue. The J segment lost 9 bases and the V segment lost 1 base, leaving 7 bases of the junction unmatched. There are 16 residues in the CDR3. Per the germline V gene, CDR1 is SGHNT and CDR2 is YENEEA. Three rounds of nested PCR, following a modified ARM-PCR protocol, produced the TCRbeta library. One entry per CDR3 protein results from TCRdb running MiXCR on the multiplex PCR reads. Here the sample spans approximately 140,000 distinct CDR3 sequences, approximately 70% being singletons. The chain has TRBV11-3 and TRBJ2-1, with 12 nucleotides matching TRBD2. Specimen: lung tumor tissue. This TCR derives from a man aged 55 to 70 with small cell lung cancer. The CDR3 here is CASSLGASGRAFEQFF. DNA for the CDR3: TGTGCCAGCAGCTTAGGGGCTAGCGGGAGGGCCTTTGAGCAGTTCTTC. Drawing the rest from reference TRBV11-3 and TRBJ2-1, the complete variable domain is EAGVVQSPRYKIIEKKQPVAFWCNPISGHNTLYWYLQNLGQGPELLIRYENEEAVDDSQLPKDRFSAERLKGVDSTLKIQPAELGDSAVYLCASSLGASGRAFEQFFGPGTRLTVL.